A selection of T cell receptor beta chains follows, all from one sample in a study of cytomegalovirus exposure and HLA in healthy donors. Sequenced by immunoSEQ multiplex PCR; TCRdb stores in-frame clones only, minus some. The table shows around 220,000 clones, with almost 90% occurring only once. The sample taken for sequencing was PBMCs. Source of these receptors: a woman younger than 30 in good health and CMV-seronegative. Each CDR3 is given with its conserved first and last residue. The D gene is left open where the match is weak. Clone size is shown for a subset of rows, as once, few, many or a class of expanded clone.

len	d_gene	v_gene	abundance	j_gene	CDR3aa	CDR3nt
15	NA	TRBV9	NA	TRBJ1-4	CASSAFTGISEKLFF	TGTGCCAGCAGCGCCTTTACAGGTATTTCTGAAAAACTGTTTTTT
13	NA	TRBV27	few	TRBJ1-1	CASSLSGGTEAFF	TGTGCCAGCAGTTTATCAGGGGGCACTGAAGCTTTCTTT
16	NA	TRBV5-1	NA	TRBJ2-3	CASSLERLISTDTQYF	TGCGCCAGCAGCTTGGAGCGGTTAATCTCCACAGATACGCAGTATTTT
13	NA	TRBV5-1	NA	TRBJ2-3	CASSFQGADTQYF	TGCGCCAGCAGCTTTCAAGGGGCCGATACGCAGTATTTT
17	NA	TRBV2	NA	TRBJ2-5	CASSVWGENAIKETQYF	TGTGCCAGCAGTGTTTGGGGGGAAAATGCGATTAAAGAGACCCAGTACTTC
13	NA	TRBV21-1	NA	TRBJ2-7	CASRQGVSYEQYF	TGTGCCAGCAGACAGGGGGTTTCCTACGAGCAGTACTTC
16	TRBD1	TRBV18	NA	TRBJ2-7	CASSSFPGTGAYEQYF	TGTGCCAGCTCATCCTTTCCCGGGACAGGGGCCTACGAGCAGTACTTC
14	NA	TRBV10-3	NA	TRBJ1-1	CAMSGTAGNTEAFF	TGTGCCATGAGTGGGACGGCGGGGAACACTGAAGCTTTCTTT
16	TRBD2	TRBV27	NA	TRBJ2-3	CASSFRLAATTDTQYF	TGTGCCAGCAGTTTCCGACTAGCGGCTACCACAGATACGCAGTATTTT
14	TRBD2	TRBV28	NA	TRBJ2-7	CATTGGHFFYEQYF	TGTGCCACCACGGGAGGACACTTTTTCTACGAGCAGTACTTC
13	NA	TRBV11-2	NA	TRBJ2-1	CASSLVGGNEQFF	TGTGCCAGCAGCTTAGTCGGGGGCAATGAGCAGTTCTTC
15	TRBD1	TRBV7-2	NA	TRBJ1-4	CASSRQGGSNEKLFF	TGTGCCAGCAGCCGACAGGGTGGATCTAATGAAAAACTGTTTTTT
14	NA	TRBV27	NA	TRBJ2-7	CASSFLGGIYEQYF	TGTGCCAGCAGTTTCCTTGGCGGAATCTACGAGCAGTACTTC
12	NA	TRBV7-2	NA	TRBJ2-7	CASSLGGGEQYF	TGTGCCAGCAGCTTAGGAGGTGGCGAGCAGTACTTC
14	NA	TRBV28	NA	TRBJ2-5	CASSPWTVQETQYF	TGTGCCAGCAGTCCCTGGACAGTACAAGAGACCCAGTACTTC
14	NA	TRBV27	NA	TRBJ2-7	CASRVGSELYEQYF	TGTGCCAGCAGAGTCGGGAGCGAACTTTACGAGCAGTACTTC
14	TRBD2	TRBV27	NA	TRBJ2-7	CASSKLAGVGEQYF	TGTGCCAGCAGTAAACTAGCGGGAGTGGGGGAGCAGTACTTC
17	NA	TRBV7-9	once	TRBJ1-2	CASSLAASGRPGDGYTF	TGTGCCAGCAGCTTAGCCGCCTCAGGGCGCCCAGGGGATGGCTACACCTTC
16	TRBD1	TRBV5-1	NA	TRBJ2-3	CASSPQGAKKTDTQYF	TGCGCCAGCAGCCCCCAGGGGGCCAAAAAGACAGATACGCAGTATTTT
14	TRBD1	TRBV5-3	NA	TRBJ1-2	CARSTPDRDYGYTF	TGTGCCAGAAGCACACCAGACAGGGACTATGGCTACACCTTC
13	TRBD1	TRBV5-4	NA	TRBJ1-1	CASSLQGGASAFF	TGTGCCAGCAGCTTGCAAGGGGGCGCTTCGGCTTTCTTT
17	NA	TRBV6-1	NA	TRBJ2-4	CASSEWTGASAKNIQYF	TGTGCCAGCAGTGAATGGACTGGCGCCTCAGCCAAAAACATTCAGTACTTC
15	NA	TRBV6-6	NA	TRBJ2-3	CASSSRDTSTDTQYF	TGTGCCAGCAGTTCGCGGGATACCAGCACAGATACGCAGTATTTT
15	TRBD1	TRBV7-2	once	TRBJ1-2	CASSPQVGQGNGYTF	TGTGCCAGCAGCCCCCAGGTGGGACAGGGGAATGGCTACACCTTC
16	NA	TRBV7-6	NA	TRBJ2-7	CASSYSRGGGSYEQYF	TGTGCCAGCAGCTATAGCCGGGGAGGGGGCTCCTACGAGCAGTACTTC
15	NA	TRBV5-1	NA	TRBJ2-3	CASSSIQGGTDTQYF	TGCGCCAGCAGCTCAATCCAGGGAGGTACAGATACGCAGTATTTT
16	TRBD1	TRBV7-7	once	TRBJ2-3	CASSLTGTGGTDTQYF	TGTGCTAGCAGCCTAACCGGGACAGGGGGAACAGATACGCAGTATTTT
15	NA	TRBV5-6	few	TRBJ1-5	CASSSMLGLGQPQHF	TGTGCCAGCAGCTCCATGCTGGGGCTAGGTCAGCCCCAGCATTTT
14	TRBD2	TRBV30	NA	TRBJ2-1	CAWSKGLAGDEQFF	TGTGCCTGGAGTAAAGGACTAGCGGGGGATGAGCAGTTCTTC
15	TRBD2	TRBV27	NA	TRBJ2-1	CASSWGLAGVNEQFF	TGTGCCAGCAGTTGGGGACTAGCGGGAGTCAATGAGCAGTTCTTC
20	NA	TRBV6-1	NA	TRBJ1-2	CASSEAVRGGRANSNYGYTF	TGTGCCAGCAGTGAAGCGGTTCGTGGCGGCAGGGCAAACTCTAACTATGGCTACACCTTC
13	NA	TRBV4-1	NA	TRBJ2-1	CASSQVRLREQFF	TGCGCCAGCAGCCAAGTTCGACTACGCGAGCAGTTCTTC
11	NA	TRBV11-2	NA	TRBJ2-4	CASSAGDIQYF	TGTGCCAGCAGCGCAGGGGACATTCAGTACTTC